This section outlines one T cell receptor beta chain sequence together with its context. In the authors' methods: Estimated nucleated cell counts came from reference gene primer amplification. The assay was immunoSEQ multiplex PCR, and TCRdb's table has in-frame clones only and misses some. The D gene and trimming were derived from the DNA, and the V and J assignments and clone size from that table. The sample contains around 59,000 clones, 88% of which appear only once. Trimming pared 3 bases from V and 3 bases from J, leaving 11 bases between. Germline V gene lookup returns CDR1 KGHSH and CDR2 LQKENI. There are 14 residues in the CDR3. The record originates from a study of blood T cell repertoires in COVID-19. At the level of the study: COVID-19 samples from acute and convalescent phases originated in the United States, Italy and Spain. PBMCs, B-cell-depleted T cells, or T cells provided the cDNA or gDNA that made up the material.

This receptor was identified in a man aged 60 to 69 with acute or convalescent COVID-19. The chain links TRBV18 to TRBJ1-1; D gene unclear. The sequenced material came from peripheral blood. The CDR3 coding sequence is TGTGCCAGCTCACCCCAGACACTTTACACTGAAGCTTTCTTT. As protein: CASSPQTLYTEAFF.